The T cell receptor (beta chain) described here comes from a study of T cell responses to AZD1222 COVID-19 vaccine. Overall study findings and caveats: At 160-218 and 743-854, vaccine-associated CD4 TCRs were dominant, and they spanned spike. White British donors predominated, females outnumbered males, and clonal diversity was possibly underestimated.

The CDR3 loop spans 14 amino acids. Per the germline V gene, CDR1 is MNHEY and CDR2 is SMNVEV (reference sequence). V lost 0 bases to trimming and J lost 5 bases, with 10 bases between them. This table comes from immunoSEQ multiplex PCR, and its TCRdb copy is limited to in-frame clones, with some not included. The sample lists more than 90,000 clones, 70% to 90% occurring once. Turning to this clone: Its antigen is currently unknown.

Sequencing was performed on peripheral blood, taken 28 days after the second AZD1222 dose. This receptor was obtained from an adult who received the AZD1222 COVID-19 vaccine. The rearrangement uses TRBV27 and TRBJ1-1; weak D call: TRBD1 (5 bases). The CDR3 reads CASSLSAGRTEAFF. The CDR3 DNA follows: TGTGCCAGCAGTTTATCCGCAGGGCGGACTGAAGCTTTCTTT.